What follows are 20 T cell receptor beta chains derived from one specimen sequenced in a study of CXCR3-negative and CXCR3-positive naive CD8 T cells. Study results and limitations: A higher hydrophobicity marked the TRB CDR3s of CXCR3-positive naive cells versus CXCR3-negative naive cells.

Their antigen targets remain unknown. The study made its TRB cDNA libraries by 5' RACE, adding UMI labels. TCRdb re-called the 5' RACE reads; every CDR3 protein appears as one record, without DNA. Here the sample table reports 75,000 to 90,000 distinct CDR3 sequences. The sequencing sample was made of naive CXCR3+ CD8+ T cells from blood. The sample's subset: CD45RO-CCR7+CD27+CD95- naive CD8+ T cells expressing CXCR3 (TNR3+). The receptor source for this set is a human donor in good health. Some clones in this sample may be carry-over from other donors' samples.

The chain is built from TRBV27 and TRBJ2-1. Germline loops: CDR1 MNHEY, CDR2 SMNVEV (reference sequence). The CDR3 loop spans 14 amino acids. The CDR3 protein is CASSVYSSYNEQFF.

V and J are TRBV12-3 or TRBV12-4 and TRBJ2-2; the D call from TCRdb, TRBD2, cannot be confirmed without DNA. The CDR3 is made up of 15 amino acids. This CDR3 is CASSSGYPDTGELFF.

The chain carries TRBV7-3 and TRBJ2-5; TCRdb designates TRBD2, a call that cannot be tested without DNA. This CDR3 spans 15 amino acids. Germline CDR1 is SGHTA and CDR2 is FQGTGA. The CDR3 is CASSPRGGPGETQYF.

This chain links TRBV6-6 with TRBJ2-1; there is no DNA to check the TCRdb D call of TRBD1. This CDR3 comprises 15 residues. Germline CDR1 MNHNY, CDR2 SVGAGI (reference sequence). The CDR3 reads CASSYDGGAYNEQFF.

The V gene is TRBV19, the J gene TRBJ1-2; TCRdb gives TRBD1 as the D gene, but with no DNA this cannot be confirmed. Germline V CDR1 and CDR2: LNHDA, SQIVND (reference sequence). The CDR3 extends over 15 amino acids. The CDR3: CASSMATATGDGYTF.

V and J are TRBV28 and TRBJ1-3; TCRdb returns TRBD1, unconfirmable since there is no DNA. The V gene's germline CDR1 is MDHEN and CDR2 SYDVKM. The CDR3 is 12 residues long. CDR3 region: CASGADGNTIYF.

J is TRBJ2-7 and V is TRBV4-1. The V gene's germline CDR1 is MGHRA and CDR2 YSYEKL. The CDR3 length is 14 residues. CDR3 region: CASSQDRSSYEQYF.

The CDR3 here is CASSLYRGFAPEQFF. The chain uses TRBV5-1 and TRBJ2-1; with no DNA, the TCRdb D assignment of TRBD1 cannot be verified. This CDR3 contains 15 residues. CDR1 SGHRS and CDR2 YFSETQ come from the germline V gene.

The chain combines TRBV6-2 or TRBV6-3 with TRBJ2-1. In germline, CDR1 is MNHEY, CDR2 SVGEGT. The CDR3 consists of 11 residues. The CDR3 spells CASSYSNEQFF.

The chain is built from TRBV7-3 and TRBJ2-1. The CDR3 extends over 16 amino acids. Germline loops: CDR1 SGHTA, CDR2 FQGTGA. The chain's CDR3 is CASSLIGQSSYNEQFF.

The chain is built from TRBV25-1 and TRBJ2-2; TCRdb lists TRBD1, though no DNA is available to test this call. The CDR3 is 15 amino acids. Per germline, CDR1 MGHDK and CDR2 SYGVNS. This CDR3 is CASSERQGGTGELFF.

CDR3 region: CASSFGGVQHF. This chain links TRBV7-9 with TRBJ1-5. This CDR3 is built from 11 residues. Germline CDR1 is SEHNR and CDR2 is FQNEAQ (reference sequence).

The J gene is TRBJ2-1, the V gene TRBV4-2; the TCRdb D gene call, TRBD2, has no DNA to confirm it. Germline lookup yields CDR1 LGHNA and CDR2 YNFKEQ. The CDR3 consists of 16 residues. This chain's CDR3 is CASSQSLAGTYYEQYF.

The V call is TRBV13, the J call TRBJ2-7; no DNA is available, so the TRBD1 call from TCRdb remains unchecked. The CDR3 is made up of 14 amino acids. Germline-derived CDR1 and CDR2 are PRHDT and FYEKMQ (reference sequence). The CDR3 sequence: CVSSQGRLSYEQYF.

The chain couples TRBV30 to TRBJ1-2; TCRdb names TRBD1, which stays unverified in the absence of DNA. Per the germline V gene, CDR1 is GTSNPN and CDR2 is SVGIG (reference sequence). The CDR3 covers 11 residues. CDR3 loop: CAWSEGNGYTF.

The CDR3 is CASREDNQPQHF. The chain combines TRBV7-9 with TRBJ1-5. This CDR3 contains 12 residues. Germline V CDR1 and CDR2: SEHNR, FQNEAQ (reference sequence).

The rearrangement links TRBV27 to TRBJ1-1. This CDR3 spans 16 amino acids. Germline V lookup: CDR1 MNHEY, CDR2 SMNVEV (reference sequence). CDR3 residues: CASSFRLSSLNTEAFF.

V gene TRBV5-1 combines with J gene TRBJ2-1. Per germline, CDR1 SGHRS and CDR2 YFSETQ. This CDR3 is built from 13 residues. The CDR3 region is CASSFAVGNEQFF.

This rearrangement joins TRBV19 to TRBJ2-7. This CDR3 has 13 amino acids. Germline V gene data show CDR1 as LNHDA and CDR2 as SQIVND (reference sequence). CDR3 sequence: CASSIVDSYEQYF.

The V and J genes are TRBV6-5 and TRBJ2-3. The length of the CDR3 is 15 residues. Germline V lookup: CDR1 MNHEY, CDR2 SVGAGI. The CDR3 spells CASSYSMASTDTQYF.